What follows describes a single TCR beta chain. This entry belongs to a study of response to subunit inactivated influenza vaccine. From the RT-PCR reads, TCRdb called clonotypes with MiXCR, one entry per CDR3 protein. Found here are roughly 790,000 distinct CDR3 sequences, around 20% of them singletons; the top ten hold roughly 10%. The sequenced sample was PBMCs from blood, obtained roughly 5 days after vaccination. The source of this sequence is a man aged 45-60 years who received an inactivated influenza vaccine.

CDR3 amino acids: CASSVGGPNQPQHF. For the CDR3, the DNA is TGTGCCAGCAGCGTGGGGGGTCCCAATCAGCCCCAGCATTTT. The chain is built from TRBV12-3 or TRBV12-4 and TRBJ1-5; D possibly corresponds to TRBD1 (5 bases). Trimming removed 6 bases from V and 3 bases from J, with 12 bases in between. This CDR3 region has 14 residues.